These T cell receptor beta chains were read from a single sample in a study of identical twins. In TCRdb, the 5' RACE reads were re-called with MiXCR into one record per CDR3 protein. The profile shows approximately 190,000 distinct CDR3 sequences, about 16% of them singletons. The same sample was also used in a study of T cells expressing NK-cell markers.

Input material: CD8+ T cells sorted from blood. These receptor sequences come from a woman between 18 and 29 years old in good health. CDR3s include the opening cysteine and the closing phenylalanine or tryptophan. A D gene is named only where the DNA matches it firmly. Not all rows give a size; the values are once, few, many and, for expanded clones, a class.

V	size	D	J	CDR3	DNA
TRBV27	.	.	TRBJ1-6	CASKAGNSPLHF	TGTGCCAGCAAGGCGGGGAATTCACCCCTCCACTTT
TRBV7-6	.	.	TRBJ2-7	CASSVTVGSTYEQYF	TGTGCCAGCAGCGTAACCGTTGGGTCGACCTACGAGCAGTACTTC
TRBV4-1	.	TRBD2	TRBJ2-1	CASSQEGDWTSGYNEQFF	TGCGCCAGCAGCCAAGAAGGGGATTGGACTAGCGGCTACAATGAGCAGTTCTTC
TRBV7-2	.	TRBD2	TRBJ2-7	CASSLAAGGREQYF	TGTGCCAGCAGCTTAGCGGCGGGAGGGCGGGAGCAGTACTTC
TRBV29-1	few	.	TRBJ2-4	CSVEVWGGGNIQYF	TGCAGCGTTGAAGTTTGGGGAGGGGGGAACATTCAGTACTTC
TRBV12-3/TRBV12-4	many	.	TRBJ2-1	CATDPRTYNEQFF	TGTGCCACCGACCCGAGAACTTACAATGAGCAGTTCTTC
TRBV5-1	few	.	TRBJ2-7	CASRQTSYEQYF	TGCGCCAGCCGACAAACCTCCTACGAGCAGTACTTC
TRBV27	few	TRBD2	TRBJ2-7	CAAGGYEQYF	TGTGCCGCGGGGGGCTACGAGCAGTACTTC
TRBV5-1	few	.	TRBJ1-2	CASSLETDNYGYTF	TGCGCCAGCAGCTTGGAGACAGACAACTATGGCTACACCTTC
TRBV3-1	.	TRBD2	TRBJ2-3	CASSQALAGGPMDTQYF	TGTGCCAGCAGCCAAGCGTTAGCGGGGGGTCCAATGGATACGCAGTATTTT
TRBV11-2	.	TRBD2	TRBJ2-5	CASSSGLAEIETQYF	TGTGCCAGCAGCTCGGGACTAGCGGAGATTGAGACCCAGTACTTC
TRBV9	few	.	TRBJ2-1	CASSTLGGSSYNEQFF	TGTGCCAGCAGCACCCTCGGCGGGTCTTCCTACAATGAGCAGTTCTTC
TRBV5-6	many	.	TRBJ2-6	CASSSDSANVLTF	TGTGCCAGCAGCTCGGACAGCGCCAACGTCCTGACTTTC
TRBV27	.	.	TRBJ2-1	CASSSDYLANNEQFF	TGTGCCAGCAGTTCCGACTACCTGGCAAACAATGAGCAGTTCTTC
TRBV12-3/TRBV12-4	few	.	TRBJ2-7	CASSLPDRYEQYF	TGTGCCAGCAGTCTCCCGGACAGATACGAGCAGTACTTC
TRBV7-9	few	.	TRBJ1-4	CASSLAPTGTNEKLFF	TGTGCCAGCAGCTTAGCACCGACGGGGACTAATGAAAAACTGTTTTTT
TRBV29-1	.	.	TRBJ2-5	CSVELRQLAEETQYF	TGCAGCGTTGAATTGAGGCAACTAGCAGAAGAGACCCAGTACTTC
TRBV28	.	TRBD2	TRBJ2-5	CASSLPPVASGAYQETQYF	TGTGCCAGCAGTTTACCCCCCGTGGCTAGCGGGGCGTACCAAGAGACCCAGTACTTC
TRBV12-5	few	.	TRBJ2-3	CASGLKQAPRDTQYF	TGTGCTAGTGGTTTGAAACAGGCTCCCCGTGATACGCAGTATTTT
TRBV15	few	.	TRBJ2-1	CATSRIPLILTSNLYNEQFF	TGTGCCACCAGCAGGATACCTCTCATATTAACTTCGAACCTCTACAATGAGCAGTTCTTC
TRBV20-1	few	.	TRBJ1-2	CSARDTGKAGYTF	TGCAGTGCTAGAGATACAGGGAAGGCTGGCTACACCTTC
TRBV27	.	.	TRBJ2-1	CATSLDMLDEQFF	TGTGCCACCTCCTTGGATATGTTGGATGAGCAGTTCTTC
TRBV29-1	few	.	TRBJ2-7	CSVQQEHYEQYF	TGCAGCGTACAACAGGAGCATTACGAGCAGTACTTC
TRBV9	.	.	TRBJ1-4	CASSSGDSLFF	TGTGCCAGCAGCTCAGGGGACTCACTGTTTTTT
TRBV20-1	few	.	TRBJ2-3	CSAKPKGTDTQYF	TGCAGTGCTAAGCCAAAAGGCACAGATACGCAGTATTTT
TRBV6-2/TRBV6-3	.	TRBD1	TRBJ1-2	CASTSRKTGRGGYTF	TGTGCCAGCACCTCCCGGAAGACAGGGAGGGGTGGCTACACCTTC
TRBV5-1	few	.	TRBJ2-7	CASKYIEDSPYEQYF	TGCGCCAGCAAGTACATAGAGGACAGCCCCTACGAGCAGTACTTC
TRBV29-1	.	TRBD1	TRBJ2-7	CSVLEPGQRDEQYF	TGCAGCGTTCTGGAGCCGGGACAGCGAGACGAGCAGTACTTC
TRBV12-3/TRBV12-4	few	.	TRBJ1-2	CASGGYGYTF	TGTGCCAGCGGGGGCTATGGCTACACCTTC
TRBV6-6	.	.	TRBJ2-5	CASQGKETQYF	TGTGCCAGCCAAGGGAAAGAGACCCAGTACTTC
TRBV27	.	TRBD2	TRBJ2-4	CASSFGEGSGGPLAKNIQYF	TGTGCCAGCAGTTTCGGTGAAGGTTCGGGGGGGCCCTTAGCCAAAAACATTCAGTACTTC
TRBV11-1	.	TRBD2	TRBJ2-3	CASSSRLASGPSTDTQYF	TGTGCCAGCAGCTCCCGTCTGGCTAGCGGACCCAGCACAGATACGCAGTATTTT
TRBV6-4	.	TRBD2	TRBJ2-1	CASSDGREGQFF	TGTGCCAGCAGTGACGGAAGGGAGGGGCAGTTCTTC
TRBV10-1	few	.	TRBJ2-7	CASSEFRWVPSGEQYF	TGCGCCAGCAGTGAATTTCGATGGGTCCCCTCGGGGGAGCAGTACTTC
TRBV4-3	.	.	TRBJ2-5	CASSQDQGQTQYF	TGCGCCAGCAGCCAAGATCAGGGACAGACCCAGTACTTC
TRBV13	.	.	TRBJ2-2	CASSWGPTGELFF	TGTGCCAGCAGCTGGGGGCCCACCGGGGAGCTGTTTTTT
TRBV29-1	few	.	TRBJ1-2	CSVAAGADDGYTF	TGCAGCGTTGCCGCAGGGGCCGACGATGGCTACACCTTC
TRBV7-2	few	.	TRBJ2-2	CASSLFHGVANTGELFF	TGTGCCAGCAGCTTATTCCACGGGGTCGCGAACACCGGGGAGCTGTTTTTT
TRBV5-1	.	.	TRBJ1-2	CASSFLDWGGYTF	TGCGCCAGCAGCTTCCTGGACTGGGGTGGCTACACCTTC
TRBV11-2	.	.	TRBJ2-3	CASSPREDTDTQYF	TGTGCCAGCAGCCCCCGAGAGGACACAGATACGCAGTATTTT
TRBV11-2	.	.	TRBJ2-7	CASSSRPQEQYF	TGTGCCAGCAGTTCACGTCCCCAGGAGCAGTACTTC
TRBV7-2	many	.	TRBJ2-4	CASSLVIRANERNIQYF	TGTGCCAGCAGCTTAGTCATCAGGGCCAATGAACGGAACATTCAGTACTTC
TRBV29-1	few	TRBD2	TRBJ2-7	CSVGQPREEQYF	TGCAGCGTGGGCCAACCGCGGGAGGAGCAGTACTTC
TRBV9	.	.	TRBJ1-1	CASSSFNTEAFF	TGTGCCAGCAGCTCTTTCAACACTGAAGCTTTCTTT
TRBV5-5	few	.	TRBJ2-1	CASSSFSGPYNEQFF	TGTGCCAGCAGCTCATTTAGCGGACCTTACAATGAGCAGTTCTTC
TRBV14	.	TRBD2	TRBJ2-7	CASSPHGTSGRAYEQYF	TGTGCCAGCAGCCCACATGGGACTAGCGGGAGGGCGTACGAGCAGTACTTC
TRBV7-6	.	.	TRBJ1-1	CASSLWQGEAFF	TGTGCCAGCAGCTTATGGCAGGGTGAAGCTTTCTTT
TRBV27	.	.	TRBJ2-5	CASRRALQETQYF	TGTGCCAGCAGACGGGCCCTACAAGAGACCCAGTACTTC
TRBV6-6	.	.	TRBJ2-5	CASHYGAETQYF	TGTGCCAGCCATTACGGGGCGGAGACCCAGTACTTC